This T cell receptor beta chain originates from a study of Ad26.COV2.S vaccination and SARS-CoV-2 variants. Treatment of the sample: about 20 received Ad26.COV2.S at low or high dose, single or two shots; 5 received placebo; per-sample allocation not given. Sampling was performed 63 days after the first vaccine or placebo injection. There are 16 residues in the CDR3. The trim removed 3 bases at V and 2 bases at J, leaving 8 bases unmatched. The V gene's germline CDR1 is DFQATT and CDR2 SNEGSKA (reference sequence). Repertoires were generated with immunoSEQ multiplex PCR, while TCRdb's copy carries only in-frame clones and drops some. The sample yields roughly 320,000 clones, about 86% seen once.

Here the sequenced sample was peripheral blood, taken in a trial of Ad26.COV2.S vaccine versus placebo. This receptor was obtained from a person between 18 and 65 years old who received the Ad26.COV2.S COVID-19 vaccine or a placebo. This chain connects TRBV20-1 to TRBJ2-7; 12 nucleotides align to TRBD2. The CDR3 spells CSASPGLAGTTYEQYF. In DNA form, the CDR3 reads TGCAGTGCTAGTCCCGGACTAGCGGGAACAACCTACGAGCAGTACTTC.